These 8 T cell receptor beta chains were all obtained from the same sample, sequenced in a study of shared clonotypes between healthy human individuals. Assay: immunoSEQ multiplex PCR; the TCRdb copy retains only in-frame clones and omits some. This table holds 2 million to 2.5 million clones, about nine tenths found once. What was sequenced was naive CD4+ T cells from PBMCs. Subset in this sample: CD45RA+ positively selected. All receptors come from a young man in good health. Some clones in this sample may be carry-over from other donors' samples.

This clone occurred a few times. The chain uses TRBV10-3 and TRBJ1-5; the D gene is possibly TRBD1 (5 bases). CDR3 length: 14 residues. Trimming stripped 3 bases from V and 5 bases from J, with 11 bases between. In germline, CDR1 is ENHRY, CDR2 SYGVKD. As DNA, the CDR3 is TGTGCCATCAGTGACTGGGGGGAAGATCAGCCCCAGCATTTT. Translation: CAISDWGEDQPQHF.

The chain has TRBV9 and TRBJ2-3, with 10 nucleotides matching TRBD2. The CDR3 contains 16 residues. V trimming: 0 bases; J trimming: 0 bases; junction bases outside the gene matches: 1. CDR1 is SGDLS, CDR2 YYNGEE, per germline. CDR3 amino acids: CASSVEAGGSTDTQYF. The CDR3, as DNA: TGTGCCAGCAGCGTAGAAGCGGGAGGGAGCACAGATACGCAGTATTTT.

The chain couples TRBV15 to TRBJ2-1; no definite D call. This CDR3 has 14 residues. V shed 1 base and J shed 7 bases, with 11 bases lying between them. From germline, CDR1 is LNHNV and CDR2 YYDKDF (reference sequence). The CDR3 loop is CATSRVLVGNEQFF. The CDR3 DNA reads TGTGCCACCAGCAGAGTTCTAGTAGGGAATGAGCAGTTCTTC. Based on the CDR3 plus reference TRBV15 and TRBJ2-1, the full variable domain is DAMVIQNPRYQVTQFGKPVTLSCSQTLNHNVMYWYQQKSSQAPKLLFHYYDKDFNNEADTPDNFQSRRPNTSFCFLDIRSPGLGDTAMYLCATSRVLVGNEQFFGPGTRLTVL.

About this clone itself: This CDR3 is also generated by other DNA sequences in the sample. The CDR3, as DNA: TGTGCCAGCAGTTTATCCCGCGGCTGGGATGGCTACACCTTC. Its protein product is CASSLSRGWDGYTF. The chain links TRBV27 to TRBJ1-2, with D unresolved. V shed 0 bases and J shed 6 bases, with 11 bases lying between them. The CDR3 loop spans 14 amino acids. CDR1 is MNHEY and CDR2 is SMNVEV in the germline V gene (reference sequence).

The genes are TRBV7-9 and TRBJ1-1; possibly TRBD1 for D (6 bases). Deletions cut 1 base from V and 8 bases from J, with 11 bases between. The germline gives CDR1 SEHNR, CDR2 FQNEAQ (reference sequence). The CDR3 consists of 13 residues. DNA of the CDR3: TGTGCCAGCAGCTTAGAGCAGGGGCCCGAAGCTTTCTTT. It is translated as CASSLEQGPEAFF. Full variable domain (outside the CDR3, taken from reference TRBV7-9 and TRBJ1-1): DTGVSQNPRHKITKRGQNVTFRCDPISEHNRLYWYRQTLGQGPEFLTYFQNEAQLEKSRLLSDRFSAERPKGSFSTLEIQRTEQGDSAMYLCASSLEQGPEAFFGQGTRLTVV.

The rearrangement links TRBV28 to TRBJ1-4, with D unresolved. Per the germline V gene, CDR1 is MDHEN and CDR2 is SYDVKM. CDR3 size: 15 residues. Trimming cost V 5 bases and J 0 bases, with 10 bases left between them. In DNA, the CDR3 is TGTGCCAGCAGTCCCCGACGCGCAACTAATGAAAAACTGTTTTTT. It specifies CASSPRRATNEKLFF.

On this clone itself: Other nucleotide sequences from this sample produce the same CDR3. The J gene is TRBJ2-1, the V gene TRBV20-1, with D hard to call. Trimming shortened V by 1 base and J by 3 bases, and 1 base separated the two germline ends. CDR3 length: 11 amino acids. Germline V lookup: CDR1 DFQATT, CDR2 SNEGSKA (reference sequence). The CDR3 is CSARGYNEQFF. CDR3 DNA sequence: TGCAGTGCTAGAGGCTACAATGAGCAGTTCTTC.

The V gene is TRBV28, the J gene TRBJ2-7; TRBD2 matches 11 bases. The CDR3 is 14 amino acids. V dropped 3 bases and J dropped 7; count of bases not matched to a gene: 5. Germline CDR1 MDHEN, CDR2 SYDVKM. The CDR3 coding sequence is TGTGCCAGCAGTTTGACTAGCGGGGCCTGGGAGCAGTACTTC. This encodes CASSLTSGAWEQYF.